This TCR beta chain comes out of a study of beta chain features in type 1 diabetes. Turning to the study itself: What patients shared with healthy donors was a similar profile of age, gender and cell yields.

As every portion of the isolated RNA was reverse transcribed, the sequencing read expressed TCRB transcripts. Clones were read by immunoSEQ multiplex PCR, and TCRdb kept only the in-frame ones, dropping some. The sample records roughly 400,000 clones, less than 15% being singletons. Study-wide results and caveats: Relative to healthy donors, patients appeared to have naive, central memory and Treg TCRB repertoires that were more similar. For Type 1 diabetes patients, all four CD4+ subsets carried TCRB CDR3s that were moderately but significantly shorter.

This clone occurred a few times. Its antigen remains unidentified. Sorting of CD4+ naive, central memory, regulatory and stem cell-like memory cells was performed via CD45RO/CCR7/CD25/CD127/CD95/CD27. Germline CDR1 reads LGHNA; CDR2 reads YSLEER. This CDR3 contains 15 residues. Trimming stripped 4 bases from V and 3 bases from J, with 12 bases between. The chain is built from TRBV4-3 and TRBJ2-2; TRBD2 might be the D (6 bases). The TCR originated in a woman between 18 and 30 years old in good health. The sample taken for sequencing was naive CD4+ T cells from blood. CDR3 coding DNA: TGCGCCAGCAGCCGGAGGGTCCGAGACACCGGGGAGCTGTTTTTT. As protein: CASSRRVRDTGELFF.